The clone carrying this T cell receptor (beta chain) was seen more than once but under ten times. Its matching antigen is unknown. TCRdb re-analysed the RT-PCR reads in MiXCR, keeping a single row per CDR3 protein. This table has 450,000 to 500,000 distinct CDR3 sequences, approximately 9.9% appearing once. This specimen belongs to a study of response to subunit inactivated influenza vaccine. General observations from the study: It was suggested by the authors that few new T cells are recruited by each seasonal influenza vaccination.

This CDR3 region has 14 residues. Trimming shortened V by 2 bases and J by 5 bases, and 12 bases separated the two germline ends. CDR1 and CDR2 from the germline V gene are MNHEY and SVGAGI. This specimen was PBMCs from blood, taken about 6 weeks after vaccination. The V and J genes are TRBV6-5 and TRBJ2-5; D is ambiguous. The source of this sequence is a man aged 45-60 years who received an inactivated influenza vaccine. CDR3 region: CASSYAVNAETQYF. The CDR3 DNA reads as TGTGCCAGCAGTTACGCAGTTAATGCGGAGACCCAGTACTTC.